These 21 T cell receptor beta chains were all obtained from the same sample, sequenced in a study of shared clonotypes between healthy human individuals. Naive CD8 isolation took CD45RO-negative cells positively selected for CCR7 and excluded terminally differentiated effector memory CD45RA+ cells. The protocol was immunoSEQ multiplex PCR, while the TCRdb copy is restricted to in-frame clones and leaves out a portion. The table includes more than 2 million clones, just over 90% detected once. Sequenced input: naive CD8+ T cells from PBMCs. The origin of the receptors is a man between 18 and 35 years old in good health. Some clones in this sample may be carry-over from other donors' samples.

The chain joins TRBV9 to TRBJ2-6; D unclear. The germline gives CDR1 SGDLS, CDR2 YYNGEE. The CDR3 is 20 residues long. V dropped 3 bases and J dropped 4 bases, with 26 bases sitting between them. Written as DNA, the CDR3 is TGTGCCAGCAGCGAGCCACTGAAACTACCCCCAAGGGCCGGGGCCAACGTCCTGACTTTC. This encodes CASSEPLKLPPRAGANVLTF.

Remarks on this clone: The identical CDR3 is also encoded by other nucleotide sequences in the sample. The chain joins TRBV9 to TRBJ2-2; TRBD1 matches at 7 bases. The V gene end was trimmed by 3 bases and the J gene end by 0 bases; junction bases not matched to a gene: 5. CDR1 is SGDLS and CDR2 is YYNGEE in the germline V gene. The CDR3 is 16 residues long. As DNA, the CDR3 is TGTGCCAGCAGCGCCCAAGGACAGGCGAACACCGGGGAGCTGTTTTTT. Translated: CASSAQGQANTGELFF. The full variable domain, with the rest looked up from reference TRBV9 and TRBJ2-2, is DSGVTQTPKHLITATGQRVTLRCSPRSGDLSVYWYQQSLDQGLQFLIQYYNGEERAKGNILERFSAQQFPDLHSELNLSSLELGDSALYFCASSAQGQANTGELFFGEGSRLTVL.

This clone was seen a single time. V is TRBV10-1 and J is TRBJ2-1, with 12 bases that match TRBD2. V was clipped by 2 bases and J by 1 base; unmatched bases: 0. This CDR3 has 16 amino acids. Germline V lookup: CDR1 WNHNN, CDR2 SYGVQD (reference sequence). The CDR3 region has the DNA TGCGCCAGCAGTGAGACTAGCGGGAGGTCCTACAATGAGCAGTTCTTC. As protein: CASSETSGRSYNEQFF.

J is TRBJ2-7 and V is TRBV7-9; D is uncertain. Per the germline V gene, CDR1 is SEHNR and CDR2 is FQNEAQ (reference sequence). The CDR3 loop spans 17 amino acids. Trimming shortened V by 1 base and J by 2 bases, and 18 bases separated the two germline ends. CDR3 nucleotide sequence: TGTGCCAGCAGCTTAGTTGGTGGGGTTATAACTCCCTACGAGCAGTACTTC. Protein sequence: CASSLVGGVITPYEQYF.

The gene calls are TRBV18 and TRBJ1-2, with D hard to call. V was pared by 4 bases and J by 4 bases, with 13 bases between. Germline CDR1 is KGHSH and CDR2 is LQKENI. CDR3 length equals 14 residues. The CDR3 is CASSQNPGGYGYTF. In DNA, the CDR3 is TGTGCCAGCTCACAGAATCCGGGAGGCTATGGCTACACCTTC. The whole variable domain, filled in from reference TRBV18 and TRBJ1-2, reads NAGVMQNPRHLVRRRGQEARLRCSPMKGHSHVYWYRQLPEEGLKFMVYLQKENIIDESGMPKERFSAEFPKEGPSILRIQQVVRGDSAAYFCASSQNPGGYGYTFGSGTRLTVV.

The gene calls are TRBV9 and TRBJ1-3; D is unclear. V lost 3 bases to trimming and J lost 4 bases, with 17 bases between them. The CDR3 spans 16 residues. Germline loops: CDR1 SGDLS, CDR2 YYNGEE. The DNA of the CDR3 is TGTGCCAGCAGCGCCCCCCAGGAAGGTTACGGAAACACCATATATTTT. Its translation is CASSAPQEGYGNTIYF.

This chain's CDR3 is CASSLRVEREGNGSYEQYF. DNA for the CDR3: TGTGCCAGCAGCTTGCGCGTTGAGCGGGAGGGCAACGGCTCCTACGAGCAGTACTTC. This rearrangement joins TRBV5-8 to TRBJ2-7; 10 bases fit TRBD2. With 1 base clipped from V and 0 bases from J, the junction kept 13 bases outside the gene matches. The CDR3 runs 19 residues. Germline V gene sequence: CDR1 SGHTS, CDR2 YDEGEE.

This chain uses TRBV18 with TRBJ2-2; no firm D call. Deletions cut 0 bases from V and 5 bases from J, with 7 bases between. Germline values: CDR1 KGHSH, CDR2 LQKENI. CDR3 length equals 14 residues. The CDR3 is CASSPPLGTGELFF. In DNA form, the CDR3 reads TGTGCCAGCTCACCACCCCTTGGAACCGGGGAGCTGTTTTTT.

This rearrangement joins TRBV13 to TRBJ2-1; D assignment may be TRBD1 or TRBD2 (5 bases each). Germline V lookup: CDR1 PRHDT, CDR2 FYEKMQ (reference sequence). The V and J ends lost 8 bases and 0 bases respectively, with 14 bases between them. CDR3 length: 15 residues. CDR3 in DNA: TGTGCCAGCCGAGTTTGGGACCACTCCTACAATGAGCAGTTCTTC. This gives the protein CASRVWDHSYNEQFF.

This clone was seen only once. The chain is built from TRBV4-1 and TRBJ2-5, with 9 bases identical to TRBD1. The CDR3 totals 14 residues. Germline V gene lookup returns CDR1 MGHRA and CDR2 YSYEKL. With 3 bases clipped from V and 7 bases from J, the junction kept 6 bases outside the gene matches. The CDR3, as DNA: TGCGCCAGCAGCCATCGGACAGGGGTGGCGACCCAGTACTTC. It yields the protein CASSHRTGVATQYF.

This chain links TRBV9 with TRBJ2-7; 7 bases align to TRBD2. This CDR3 has 12 residues. CDR1 SGDLS and CDR2 YYNGEE come from the germline V gene. J lost 7 bases, V lost 0 bases, and 1 base had no gene match. This chain's CDR3 is CASSVEAGEQYF. In DNA form, the CDR3 reads TGTGCCAGCAGCGTAGAAGCGGGGGAGCAGTACTTC.

This chain uses TRBV6-4 with TRBJ2-2, with D possibly being TRBD1 or TRBD2 (5 bases each). V was shortened by 4 bases and J by 11 bases, with 14 bases between the two germline ends. CDR1 and CDR2 (germline): MRHNA, SNTAGT. The CDR3 extends over 13 amino acids. Written as DNA, the CDR3 is TGTGCCAGCAGTGCCGGGGCGGCCCGAGAGCTGTTTTTT. It codes for CASSAGAARELFF.

The DNA for the CDR3 is TGTGCCAGCAGCTCAACGGGACTAGCGGGGACCCGCTCCTACAATGAGCAGTTCTTC. As protein: CASSSTGLAGTRSYNEQFF. This sequence joins TRBV13 and TRBJ2-1, with 13 bases matching TRBD2. Looked up from germline, CDR1 is PRHDT and CDR2 is FYEKMQ (reference sequence). The CDR3 spans 19 residues. Trimming removed 4 bases from V and 0 bases from J; junction bases left unmatched: 9.

The CDR3 bases are TGCAGCGTCTGGACGGATCTCTATGGCTACACCTTC. This translates into CSVWTDLYGYTF. The chain couples TRBV29-1 to TRBJ1-2; D ambiguous. Trimming took 6 bases from V and 4 from J, leaving 12 bases between them. The V gene's germline CDR1 is SQVTM and CDR2 ANQGSEA. The CDR3 loop spans 12 amino acids.

The chain couples TRBV2 to TRBJ2-1; D might be TRBD2 (6 bases). V was trimmed by 8 bases and J by 8 bases, leaving 22 bases between them. CDR1 is SNHLY, CDR2 FYNNEI, per germline. The CDR3 runs 15 residues. CDR3 amino acids: CASVDGLGGADEQFF. Here the CDR3 DNA reads TGTGCCAGCGTGGATGGGCTGGGGGGAGCGGATGAGCAGTTCTTC.

This rearrangement joins TRBV10-3 to TRBJ2-5; D unresolved. Germline V gene sequence: CDR1 ENHRY, CDR2 SYGVKD. The CDR3 is 13 residues long. V was trimmed by 3 bases and J by 4 bases, leaving 9 bases between them. In nucleotides, the CDR3 is TGTGCCATCAGTGATCCCCCACCAGAGACCCAGTACTTC. Its translation: CAISDPPPETQYF.

The V gene is TRBV15, the J gene TRBJ1-2; D is unclear. The CDR3 contains 13 residues. Trimming took off 0 bases at V and 13 bases at J, with 15 bases between the two ends. Germline V gives CDR1 LNHNV, CDR2 YYDKDF (reference sequence). The CDR3 is CATSRDRGKGLTF. The CDR3 bases are TGTGCCACCAGCAGAGATCGGGGAAAGGGTCTCACCTTC. The variable domain in full, completed from reference TRBV15 and TRBJ1-2, reads DAMVIQNPRYQVTQFGKPVTLSCSQTLNHNVMYWYQQKSSQAPKLLFHYYDKDFNNEADTPDNFQSRRPNTSFCFLDIRSPGLGDTAMYLCATSRDRGKGLTFGSGTRLTVV.

This rearrangement joins TRBV4-1 to TRBJ1-5; tentatively, D is TRBD1 (5 bases). V was trimmed by 3 bases and J by 3 bases, leaving 9 bases between them. CDR1 is MGHRA, CDR2 YSYEKL, per germline. The length of the CDR3 is 14 residues. The CDR3 DNA follows: TGCGCCAGCAGCCACGACAGTCACAATCAGCCCCAGCATTTT. Residues: CASSHDSHNQPQHF.

CDR3 amino acids: CASSLPYPTYEQYF. The CDR3 DNA sequence: TGTGCCAGCAGTTTACCCTACCCCACCTACGAGCAGTACTTC. V usage is TRBV28 and J usage is TRBJ2-7; no firm D call. This CDR3 comprises 14 residues. V was shortened by 2 bases and J by 2 bases, with 10 bases between the two germline ends. The germline gives CDR1 MDHEN, CDR2 SYDVKM.

The chain couples TRBV30 to TRBJ2-3; TRBD1 matches 8 bases. Per the germline V gene, CDR1 is GTSNPN and CDR2 is SVGIG (reference sequence). The CDR3 sequence is 18 residues long. V lost 0 bases to trimming and J lost 1 base; unmatched junction nucleotides: 12. CDR3 region: CAWSVRDARTGRTDTQYF. The DNA for the CDR3 is TGTGCCTGGAGTGTACGGGATGCCAGGACAGGGCGCACAGATACGCAGTATTTT.

CDR3 bases: TGTGCCAGCAGCCCACCTCCCGGGACAGGGGCGTACGAGCAGTACTTC. It specifies CASSPPPGTGAYEQYF. This chain connects TRBV5-4 to TRBJ2-7, with TRBD1 identical over 10 bases. The CDR3 runs to 16 residues. Germline-derived CDR1 and CDR2 are SGHNT and YYREEE (reference sequence). V trimming: 4 bases; J trimming: 4 bases; junction bases outside the gene matches: 11.